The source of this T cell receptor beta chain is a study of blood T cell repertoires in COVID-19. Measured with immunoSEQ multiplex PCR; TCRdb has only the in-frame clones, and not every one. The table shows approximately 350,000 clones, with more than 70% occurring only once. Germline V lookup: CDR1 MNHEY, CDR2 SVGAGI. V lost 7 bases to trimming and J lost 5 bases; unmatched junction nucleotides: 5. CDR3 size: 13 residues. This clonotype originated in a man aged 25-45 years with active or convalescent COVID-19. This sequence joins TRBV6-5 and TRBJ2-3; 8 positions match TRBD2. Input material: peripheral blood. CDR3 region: CASNPGGGDTQYF. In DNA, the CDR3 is TGTGCCAGCAATCCGGGAGGGGGAGATACGCAGTATTTT.